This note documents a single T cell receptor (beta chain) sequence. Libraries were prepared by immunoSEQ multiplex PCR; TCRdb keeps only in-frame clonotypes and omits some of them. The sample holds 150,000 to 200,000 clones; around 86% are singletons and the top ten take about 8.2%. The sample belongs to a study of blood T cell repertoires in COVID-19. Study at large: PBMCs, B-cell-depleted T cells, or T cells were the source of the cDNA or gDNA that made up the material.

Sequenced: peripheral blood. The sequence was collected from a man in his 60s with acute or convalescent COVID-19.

In nucleotides, the CDR3 is TGTGCCAGCAGCTTAGGGCGGACAATACAAGAGACCCAGTACTTC. Encoded protein: CASSLGRTIQETQYF. The chain recombines TRBV11-2 with TRBJ2-5, with D perhaps matching TRBD1 (5 bases). CDR3 length: 15 amino acids. Deletions cut 1 base from V and 2 bases from J, with 11 bases between. The germline CDR1 and CDR2 sequences are SGHAT and FQNNGV.